There are many counts of the clone carrying this TCR beta chain. These data come from a study of T-cell reconstitution after alpha-beta-depleted transplantation in children. Preparing the TCRbeta library involved the use of unique molecular identifiers. TCRdb re-called the PCR reads through MiXCR, storing one row per CDR3 protein. The table has approximately 200,000 distinct CDR3 sequences, more than 12% seen once. The germline V gene has CDR1 MNHEY and CDR2 SMNVEV (reference sequence). V lost 5 bases to trimming and J lost 6 bases; unmatched junction nucleotides: 20. This CDR3 spans 18 amino acids. The material sequenced was PBMCs from the stem cell graft donor, taken from the stem cell graft. The TCR comes from a human donor who donated a stem cell graft to a child with acute lymphoblastic leukemia. This chain links TRBV27 with TRBJ2-3; the match to TRBD1 covers 7 bases. As DNA, the CDR3 is TGTGCCAGCAGTACGCTATACCGGGACAGCGCTTTTAACGATACGCAGTATTTT. This sequence encodes CASSTLYRDSAFNDTQYF.